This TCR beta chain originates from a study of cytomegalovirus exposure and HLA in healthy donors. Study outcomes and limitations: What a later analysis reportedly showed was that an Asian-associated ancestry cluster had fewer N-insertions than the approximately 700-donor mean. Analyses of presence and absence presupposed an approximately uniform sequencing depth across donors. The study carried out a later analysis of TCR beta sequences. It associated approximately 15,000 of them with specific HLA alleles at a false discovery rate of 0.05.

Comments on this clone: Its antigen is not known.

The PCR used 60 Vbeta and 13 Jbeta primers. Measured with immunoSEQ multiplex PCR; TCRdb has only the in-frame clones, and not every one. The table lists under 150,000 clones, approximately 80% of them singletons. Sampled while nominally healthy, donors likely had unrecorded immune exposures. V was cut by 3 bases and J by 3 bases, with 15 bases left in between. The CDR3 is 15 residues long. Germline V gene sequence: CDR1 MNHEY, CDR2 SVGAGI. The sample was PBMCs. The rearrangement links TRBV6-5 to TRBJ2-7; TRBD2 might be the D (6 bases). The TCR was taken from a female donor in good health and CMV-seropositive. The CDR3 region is CASSYWGGKFYEQYF. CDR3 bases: TGTGCCAGCAGTTATTGGGGCGGGAAATTCTACGAGCAGTACTTC.